This passage covers 23 T cell receptor beta chains from one sample sequenced in a study of radiotherapy plus CTLA-4 blockade in lung cancer. The protocol was immunoSEQ multiplex PCR, while the TCRdb copy is restricted to in-frame clones and leaves out a portion. The profile covers roughly 50,000 clones, with around nine tenths appearing a single time and 15% to 20% taken by the ten largest. Specimen: peripheral blood, collected from a patient treated with radiotherapy plus ipilimumab. Receptors were obtained from a human donor with non-small cell lung cancer that progressed on radiotherapy plus ipilimumab. Some clones in this sample may be carry-over from other donors' samples.

The CDR3 DNA reads as TGTGCCAGCAGCTTAGACGGCGGAGGAGGCTACACCTTC. It specifies CASSLDGGGGYTF. The chain carries TRBV7-9 and TRBJ1-2, with D unclear. Trimming pared 1 base from V and 8 bases from J, leaving 11 bases between. CDR3 length: 13 residues. The germline V gene has CDR1 SEHNR and CDR2 FQNEAQ (reference sequence).

In its sample, this clone was seen a few times. V gene TRBV7-9 combines with J gene TRBJ1-1, with a weak D call TRBD1 (5 bases). Germline CDR1 reads SEHNR; CDR2 reads FQNEAQ (reference sequence). The CDR3 is 12 residues long. V was cut by 5 bases and J by 11 bases, with 15 bases left in between. The CDR3 bases are TGTGCCAGCAGCCCTGGAAGGGGAAAGGCTTTCTTT. It yields the protein CASSPGRGKAFF. The full variable domain, in which reference TRBV7-9 and TRBJ1-1 provide the parts outside the CDR3, is DTGVSQNPRHKITKRGQNVTFRCDPISEHNRLYWYRQTLGQGPEFLTYFQNEAQLEKSRLLSDRFSAERPKGSFSTLEIQRTEQGDSAMYLCASSPGRGKAFFGQGTRLTVV.

CDR3 bases: TGTGCCAGTAGCCACAGAGGGCTGGGAGGAAACACCATATATTTT. Its translation is CASSHRGLGGNTIYF. This sequence joins TRBV19 and TRBJ1-3; D gene unclear. V lost 6 bases, J lost 4 bases, and 16 bases lay in between. The CDR3 extends over 15 amino acids. Germline CDR1 reads LNHDA; CDR2 reads SQIVND (reference sequence).

The chain carries TRBV9 and TRBJ2-1; D unresolved. Germline CDR1 reads SGDLS; CDR2 reads YYNGEE. The CDR3 runs to 15 residues. The ends were cut back, 0 bases at V and 0 bases at J, with 7 bases in the middle. The CDR3 DNA follows: TGTGCCAGCAGCGTAGTAACCGGCTCCTACAATGAGCAGTTCTTC. Its translation: CASSVVTGSYNEQFF.

The chain combines TRBV5-8 with TRBJ2-1, with TRBD2 identical over 11 bases. The V gene end was trimmed by 3 bases and the J gene end by 0 bases; junction bases not matched to a gene: 14. Looked up from germline, CDR1 is SGHTS and CDR2 is YDEGEE. The length of the CDR3 is 20 residues. This CDR3 is CASSSPRLAGSGGSYNEQFF. The CDR3 DNA reads as TGTGCCAGCAGCTCCCCGCGACTAGCGGGATCAGGGGGCTCCTACAATGAGCAGTTCTTC.

This clone appeared a single time. The rearrangement links TRBV9 to TRBJ2-1; TRBD2 agrees at 10 bases. The CDR3 loop spans 15 amino acids. J lost 0 bases, V lost 6 bases, and 3 bases had no gene match. Germline V CDR1 and CDR2: SGDLS, YYNGEE. For the CDR3, the DNA is TGTGCCAGCACTAGCGGGAGCAGCTCCTACAATGAGCAGTTCTTC. It encodes CASTSGSSSYNEQFF.

This sequence joins TRBV28 and TRBJ1-2; perhaps TRBD1 as D (5 bases). Trimming removed 3 bases from V and 5 bases from J, with 10 bases in between. The CDR3 has 13 residues. CDR1 is MDHEN and CDR2 is SYDVKM in the germline V gene. The CDR3 reads CASSLGRVYGYTF. DNA for the CDR3: TGTGCCAGCAGTTTGGGCAGGGTGTATGGCTACACCTTC.

This chain links TRBV10-3 with TRBJ1-1, with 8 bases lining up with TRBD1. V was clipped by 8 bases and J by 0 bases; unmatched bases: 2. The CDR3 length is 13 residues. In germline, CDR1 is ENHRY, CDR2 SYGVKD. The CDR3 loop is CAIAGQVNTEAFF. CDR3 DNA sequence: TGTGCCATCGCGGGACAGGTGAACACTGAAGCTTTCTTT.

This clone was detected once. The gene calls are TRBV18 and TRBJ2-7, with 16 nucleotides matching TRBD2. CDR1 and CDR2 (germline): KGHSH, LQKENI. The CDR3 length is 14 residues. V gave up 5 bases and J gave up 9 bases; unmatched junction bases: 4. The CDR3 nucleotides are TGTGCCAGCTCATCGGGACTAGCGGGAGGGGTGCAGTACTTC. As protein: CASSSGLAGGVQYF.

V is TRBV5-4 and J is TRBJ2-3; no reliable D call. CDR1 is SGHNT and CDR2 is YYREEE in the germline V gene (reference sequence). V shed 4 bases and J shed 2 bases, with 8 bases lying between them. This CDR3 is 13 amino acids long. CDR3 sequence: CASSPVPTDTQYF. CDR3 sequence (DNA): TGTGCCAGCAGCCCGGTGCCCACAGATACGCAGTATTTT.

V usage is TRBV6-1 and J usage is TRBJ1-5; D is perhaps TRBD1 (6 bases). The CDR3 consists of 14 residues. The V gene's germline CDR1 is MNHNS and CDR2 SASEGT. Trimming removed 6 bases at V and 3 bases at J, with 12 bases between. Here the CDR3 DNA reads TGTGCCAGCAGGACAGGTGTAAACAATCAGCCCCAGCATTTT. This gives the protein CASRTGVNNQPQHF.

The V call is TRBV11-2, the J call TRBJ2-1; TRBD2 matches at 8 bases. CDR1 and CDR2 (germline): SGHAT, FQNNGV. V shed 3 bases and J 2 bases; nucleotides not matched to a gene: 6. The CDR3 has 16 residues. Here the CDR3 DNA reads TGTGCCAGCAGCTTCGGGGGGGGACGGGCCTACAATGAGCAGTTCTTC. Amino acid sequence: CASSFGGGRAYNEQFF.

The rearrangement links TRBV6-5 to TRBJ1-2; D is unresolved. V was trimmed by 1 base and J by 3 bases, leaving 12 bases between them. Germline-derived CDR1 and CDR2 are MNHEY and SVGAGI. The CDR3 length is 15 residues. In DNA form, the CDR3 reads TGTGCCAGCAGTTACTGGCAGGATCGAGACTATGGCTACACCTTC. Encoded protein: CASSYWQDRDYGYTF.

The CDR3 coding sequence is TGTGCCAGTCAGAGTTGGGGGGGCTTCGACAATGAGCAGTTCTTC. Amino acids: CASQSWGGFDNEQFF. The chain carries TRBV2 and TRBJ2-1; the D gene is possibly TRBD2 (7 bases). The length of the CDR3 is 15 residues. Looked up from germline, CDR1 is SNHLY and CDR2 is FYNNEI. Between the trimmed V and J ends, which lost 9 bases and 5 bases, there was a span of 20 bases.

The chain carries TRBV6-4 and TRBJ1-1, with TRBD1 matching 9 bases. The J segment lost 6 bases and the V segment lost 0 bases, leaving 8 bases of the junction unmatched. CDR1 is MRHNA and CDR2 is SNTAGT in the germline V gene. This CDR3 spans 16 amino acids. CDR3 DNA: TGTGCCAGCAGTGACTCTGGCGACAGGGGGGGGGCTGAAGCTTTCTTT. The encoded protein is CASSDSGDRGGAEAFF.

The chain employs TRBV19 and TRBJ1-2, with 9 bases identical to TRBD1. Trimming took 8 bases from V and 9 from J; bases not matched to a gene: 10. The CDR3 is made up of 13 amino acids. CDR1 is LNHDA and CDR2 is SQIVND in the germline V gene (reference sequence). CDR3 DNA sequence: TGTGCCAGTGGGGACAGGGAAGGGGTTAGCTACACCTTC. It encodes CASGDREGVSYTF. The full variable domain, completed using reference TRBV19 and TRBJ1-2, is DGGITQSPKYLFRKEGQNVTLSCEQNLNHDAMYWYRQDPGQGLRLIYYSQIVNDFQKGDIAEGYSVSREKKESFPLTVTSAQKNPTAFYLCASGDREGVSYTFGSGTRLTVV.

The chain is built from TRBV11-3 and TRBJ2-3, with D tentatively TRBD2 (5 bases). The germline V gene has CDR1 SGHNT and CDR2 YENEEA. The CDR3 has 14 residues. Trimming shortened V by 5 bases and J by 2 bases, and 11 bases separated the two germline ends. This CDR3 reads CASSRGLVTDTQYF. CDR3 nucleotides: TGTGCCAGCAGCCGCGGACTGGTCACAGATACGCAGTATTTT.

The chain has TRBV28 and TRBJ2-7, with D perhaps TRBD1 (6 bases). Germline V gives CDR1 MDHEN, CDR2 SYDVKM. The V gene lost 6 bases and the J gene lost 0 bases, with 9 bases spanning the gap. The CDR3 totals 13 residues. The DNA of the CDR3 is TGTGCCAGCAGATACAGGGACTCCTACGAGCAGTACTTC. Translated: CASRYRDSYEQYF.

The genes are TRBV19 and TRBJ2-7, with 11 nucleotides matching TRBD2. The germline gives CDR1 LNHDA, CDR2 SQIVND (reference sequence). V shed 5 bases and J 6 bases; nucleotides not matched to a gene: 6. The CDR3 loop spans 14 amino acids. CDR3 nucleotide sequence: TGTGCCAGTAGTTCGACTAGCGGGATCCGCGAGCAGTACTTC. Its protein product is CASSSTSGIREQYF.

The chain recombines TRBV27 with TRBJ2-2; possible D gene TRBD1, 6 bases. Germline V gene lookup returns CDR1 MNHEY and CDR2 SMNVEV (reference sequence). The V end lost 1 base, the J end lost 0 bases, and 6 bases lay between the germline ends. The CDR3 length is 15 residues. DNA for the CDR3: TGTGCCAGCAGTTTATGGACAGCGAACACCGGGGAGCTGTTTTTT. Translating it yields CASSLWTANTGELFF.

The chain combines TRBV7-6 with TRBJ2-1; maybe TRBD2 (6 bases). Per germline, CDR1 SGHVS and CDR2 FNYEAQ. The CDR3 spans 15 residues. Trimming cost V 1 base and J 5 bases, with 12 bases left between them. The CDR3 bases are TGTGCCAGCAGCTTAGACGCGTGGGGGGACAATGAGCAGTTCTTC. It yields the protein CASSLDAWGDNEQFF.

This sequence joins TRBV11-2 and TRBJ1-2, with D uncertain. This CDR3 comprises 15 residues. CDR1 and CDR2 (germline): SGHAT, FQNNGV. V shed 4 bases and J shed 4 bases, with 16 bases lying between them. The CDR3 here is CASSSMTWEAYGYTF. The CDR3, as DNA: TGTGCCAGCAGCTCGATGACTTGGGAGGCCTATGGCTACACCTTC.

This chain joins TRBV9 and TRBJ2-1; 12 bases match TRBD1. Germline V gene data show CDR1 as SGDLS and CDR2 as YYNGEE. V lost 0 bases, J lost 7 bases, and 2 bases stayed unmatched. This CDR3 comprises 15 residues. The CDR3 bases are TGTGCCAGCAGCGTAGCGGGACAGGGGGCAAATGAGCAGTTCTTC. It is translated as CASSVAGQGANEQFF.